These 24 T cell receptor beta chains came from one sample sequenced in a study of human T cells and chemical hapten exposure. TCRdb processed the RACE reads anew with MiXCR; each CDR3 protein has one entry. The profile shows tens of thousands of distinct CDR3 sequences, 11% of them singletons. Time point here: patch test 3, about 24 weeks after DPC sensitization. Treatment here: therapeutic diphenylcyclopropenone sensitization with weekly scalp DPC. The sequenced sample was whole blood, obtained in connection with sensitization to the hapten diphenylcyclopropenone (DPC). These receptor sequences come from a woman aged 25 to 39 with alopecia areata. Some clones in this sample may be carry-over from other donors' samples.

In its sample, this clonotype was seen many times. This chain joins TRBV28 and TRBJ1-1; D perhaps matches TRBD1 (6 bases). V lost 5 bases to trimming and J lost 4 bases, with 17 bases between them. The length of the CDR3 is 15 residues. CDR1 is MDHEN and CDR2 is SYDVKM in the germline V gene. The CDR3 is CASSPVLGGGTEAFF. The CDR3 DNA reads TGTGCCAGCAGTCCAGTGCTAGGGGGTGGCACTGAAGCTTTCTTT.

This clonotype was picked up many times. This chain uses TRBV29-1 with TRBJ2-1; D is unclear. CDR3 length equals 12 residues. Germline V gene sequence: CDR1 SQVTM, CDR2 ANQGSEA. V was clipped by 3 bases and J by 6 bases, with 9 bases between them. The CDR3 spells CSVERAFNEQFF. The CDR3 nucleotides are TGCAGCGTTGAGCGAGCTTTCAATGAGCAGTTCTTC.

To note about this clonotype: A much larger clone differs by one base, so this may be a read error. The rearrangement uses TRBV7-3 and TRBJ2-3; D gene ambiguous. Germline lookup yields CDR1 SGHTA and CDR2 FQGTGA. CDR3 length: 15 amino acids. This CDR3 is CASGLTVAGTDTQYF. CDR3 nucleotide sequence: TGTGCCAGCGGCTTAACAGTTGCCGGTACAGATACGCAGTATTTT. Full variable domain (outside the CDR3, taken from reference TRBV7-3 and TRBJ2-3): GAGVSQTPSNKVTEKGKYVELRCDPISGHTALYWYRQSLGQGPEFLIYFQGTGAADDSGLPNDRFFAVRPEGSVSTLKIQRTERGDSAVYLCASGLTVAGTDTQYFGPGTRLTVL.

This chain links TRBV2 with TRBJ1-5; D is uncertain. Germline loops: CDR1 SNHLY, CDR2 FYNNEI. The CDR3 sequence is 13 residues long. V was cut by 6 bases and J by 9 bases, with 15 bases left in between. CDR3 sequence (DNA): TGTGCCAGCAGAGCCCTCATACCTCTGCCCCAGCATTTT. Amino acids: CASRALIPLPQHF.

This clonotype was observed many times. The chain has TRBV5-6 and TRBJ2-7, with unresolved D. Germline assignment: CDR1 SGHDT and CDR2 YYEEEE. Trimming left V 1 base short and J 3 bases short, with 8 bases between. This CDR3 comprises 13 residues. The CDR3 is CASSLPPDYEQYF. The CDR3 DNA reads TGTGCCAGCAGCTTGCCGCCTGACTACGAGCAGTACTTC.

Ten or more counts support this clonotype. The V call is TRBV10-3, the J call TRBJ1-1, with 10 bases fitting TRBD1. Looked up from germline, CDR1 is ENHRY and CDR2 is SYGVKD. V lost 0 bases, J lost 4 bases, and 8 bases stayed unmatched. CDR3 length: 17 residues. The CDR3 DNA is TGTGCCATCAGTGAGTCGAGGGGACAGGGGCGGGCCACTGAAGCTTTCTTT. This translates into CAISESRGQGRATEAFF.

This clonotype was observed a handful of times. V gene TRBV2 combines with J gene TRBJ1-2, with unresolved D. CDR3 size: 11 residues. Germline CDR1 is SNHLY and CDR2 is FYNNEI. With 8 bases removed from V and 3 bases from J, the gap between germline ends came to 7 bases. CDR3 in DNA: TGTGCCAGCTCTCAGGACTATGGCTACACCTTC. Its protein is CASSQDYGYTF.

V gene TRBV5-1 combines with J gene TRBJ1-2; no reliable D call. Germline values: CDR1 SGHRS, CDR2 YFSETQ. With 1 base removed from V and 8 bases from J, the gap between germline ends came to 21 bases. CDR3 size: 16 residues. The CDR3 nucleotides read TGCGCCAGCAGCTTGTATTCTGGAGGGAGTACTTACGGCTACACCTTC. It encodes CASSLYSGGSTYGYTF.

This clonotype has a count of ten or more. The chain joins TRBV6-2 or TRBV6-3 to TRBJ1-1, with D unresolved. Deletions cut 10 bases from V and 2 bases from J, with 14 bases between. This CDR3 is built from 13 residues. CDR1 and CDR2 from the germline V gene are MNHEY and SVGEGT. The CDR3: CANSGNRNTEAFF. The DNA for the CDR3 is TGTGCCAACTCAGGAAACCGCAACACTGAAGCTTTCTTT.

The gene calls are TRBV28 and TRBJ2-5, with 8 bases matching TRBD1. The trim removed 5 bases at V and 6 bases at J, leaving 8 bases unmatched. The CDR3 is 14 residues long. Looked up from germline, CDR1 is MDHEN and CDR2 is SYDVKM. The CDR3 DNA sequence: TGTGCCAGCAGTGTAGTACAGGGGGACAAGACCCAGTACTTC. Protein: CASSVVQGDKTQYF.

This clonotype was counted ten times or more. Relative to the germline gene, one junction end is altered; a read error may explain this. This chain joins TRBV14 and TRBJ2-1; 8 bases align to TRBD2. The CDR3 extends over 13 amino acids. CDR1 is SGHDN and CDR2 is FVKESK in the germline V gene. The CDR3 DNA follows: TGTGCCAGCAGCTACACGTGGGCGGGAGGCGTGATCTTC. Amino acids: CASSYTWAGGVIF.

This clonotype was recorded many times. As DNA, the CDR3 is TGCAGTGCTAGAGGATTCGAGACCCAGTACTTC. Translation: CSARGFETQYF. The chain couples TRBV20-1 to TRBJ2-5; unclear D gene. Trimming left V 1 base short and J 5 bases short, with 5 bases between. Germline CDR1 reads DFQATT; CDR2 reads SNEGSKA (reference sequence). There are 11 residues in the CDR3.

V usage is TRBV18 and J usage is TRBJ2-2; 9 bases are a match to TRBD1. Per the germline V gene, CDR1 is KGHSH and CDR2 is LQKENI. Trimming at V came to 1 base and at J to 0 bases, leaving 6 bases not matched to a gene. This CDR3 has 18 residues. CDR3 nucleotides: TGTGCCAGCTCACCACTGGCTCGACAGGGGGCGAACACCGGGGAGCTGTTTTTT. Encoded protein: CASSPLARQGANTGELFF. The complete variable domain, with remaining parts taken from reference TRBV18 and TRBJ2-2, reads NAGVMQNPRHLVRRRGQEARLRCSPMKGHSHVYWYRQLPEEGLKFMVYLQKENIIDESGMPKERFSAEFPKEGPSILRIQQVVRGDSAAYFCASSPLARQGANTGELFFGEGSRLTVL.

V usage is TRBV7-3 and J usage is TRBJ2-1; 9 bases match TRBD2. Germline V gives CDR1 SGHTA, CDR2 FQGTGA. Trimming at V came to 7 bases and at J to 7 bases, leaving 11 bases not matched to a gene. The CDR3 has 15 residues. CDR3 coding DNA: TGTGCCAGCAAGGGAGGGAGCGGGAGGTGGAATGAGCAGTTCTTC. This gives the protein CASKGGSGRWNEQFF.

The chain couples TRBV9 to TRBJ2-3, with D perhaps matching TRBD1 or TRBD2 (6 bases each). This CDR3 is built from 15 residues. Trimming removed 0 bases at V and 2 bases at J, with 10 bases between. Germline V lookup: CDR1 SGDLS, CDR2 YYNGEE. The CDR3 reads CASSVGPGATDTQYF. The CDR3 DNA reads as TGTGCCAGCAGCGTAGGGCCGGGGGCCACAGATACGCAGTATTTT.

The V call is TRBV24-1, the J call TRBJ1-1; D gene uncertain. From germline, CDR1 is KGHDR and CDR2 SFDVKD. The CDR3 runs 13 residues. The V and J ends lost 3 bases and 6 bases respectively, with 10 bases between them. In nucleotides, the CDR3 is TGTGCCACCAGTGATATCGGGAGGGCTGAAGCTTTCTTT. This sequence encodes CATSDIGRAEAFF.

V is TRBV12-3 or TRBV12-4 and J is TRBJ1-5, with D tentatively TRBD1 (6 bases). V was cut by 3 bases and J by 6 bases, with 12 bases left in between. The CDR3 consists of 14 residues. CDR3 residues: CASSLEGERQPQHF. The CDR3 coding sequence is TGTGCCAGCAGTTTGGAGGGGGAACGTCAGCCCCAGCATTTT.

This CDR3 reads CASSLAGLAEETQYF. The CDR3 nucleotides read TGTGCCAGCAGCTTAGCGGGTCTAGCGGAAGAGACCCAGTACTTC. The J gene is TRBJ2-5, the V gene TRBV7-9, with 7 bases lining up with TRBD2. Germline trimming cut 0 bases from V and 3 bases from J; bases unmatched to any gene: 4. This CDR3 contains 15 residues. Looked up from germline, CDR1 is SEHNR and CDR2 is FQNEAQ (reference sequence). The full variable domain, with the rest looked up from reference TRBV7-9 and TRBJ2-5, is DTGVSQNPRHKITKRGQNVTFRCDPISEHNRLYWYRQTLGQGPEFLTYFQNEAQLEKSRLLSDRFSAERPKGSFSTLEIQRTEQGDSAMYLCASSLAGLAEETQYFGPGTRLLVL.

This clonotype was detected ten times or more. The CDR3 region is CSASPGARVADTQYF. The CDR3 DNA follows: TGCAGTGCTAGCCCCGGGGCGCGAGTGGCAGATACGCAGTATTTT. This chain joins TRBV20-1 and TRBJ2-3; D tentatively reads TRBD1 or TRBD2 (5 bases each). Germline values: CDR1 DFQATT, CDR2 SNEGSKA (reference sequence). The CDR3 has 15 residues. The V end was cut by 3 bases, the J end by 4 bases, with 17 bases between.

The rearrangement joins TRBV19 to TRBJ2-7; 7 nucleotides line up with TRBD1. CDR1 LNHDA and CDR2 SQIVND come from the germline V gene (reference sequence). Trimming cost V 5 bases and J 3 bases; bases outside gene matches: 7. The CDR3 consists of 14 residues. CDR3 in DNA: TGTGCCAGTAGTCCAGGGACAGAGCGCTACGAGCAGTACTTC. Translation: CASSPGTERYEQYF. The full variable domain, its missing parts supplied by reference TRBV19 and TRBJ2-7, is DGGITQSPKYLFRKEGQNVTLSCEQNLNHDAMYWYRQDPGQGLRLIYYSQIVNDFQKGDIAEGYSVSREKKESFPLTVTSAQKNPTAFYLCASSPGTERYEQYFGPGTRLTVT.

This clonotype was counted between two and nine times. The V call is TRBV20-1, the J call TRBJ1-5; maybe TRBD1 (6 bases). The CDR3 covers 12 residues. Trimming left V 3 bases short and J 7 bases short, with 10 bases between. From germline, CDR1 is DFQATT and CDR2 SNEGSKA (reference sequence). CDR3 sequence reads: CSARFTGQPQHF. CDR3 bases: TGCAGTGCTAGGTTCACAGGGCAGCCCCAGCATTTT.

V and J are TRBV12-3 or TRBV12-4 and TRBJ2-1; D not resolved. The CDR3 covers 13 residues. V was clipped by 6 bases and J by 13 bases, with 19 bases between them. The CDR3 reads CASSLRREVPQFF. CDR3 bases: TGTGCCAGCAGCCTACGACGAGAGGTCCCCCAGTTCTTC.

In this sample, this clonotype turned up a few times. This chain links TRBV20-1 with TRBJ2-1; no firm D call. CDR1 and CDR2 (germline): DFQATT, SNEGSKA (reference sequence). The CDR3 is 11 amino acids. With 5 bases removed from V and 6 bases from J, the gap between germline ends came to 8 bases. The DNA for the CDR3 is TGCAGTGCTGGCCGGGTCAATGAGCAGTTCTTC. It encodes CSAGRVNEQFF.

This clonotype was observed a handful of times. This chain joins TRBV6-2 or TRBV6-3 and TRBJ2-3; D is undetermined. V was clipped by 6 bases and J by 1 base, with 11 bases between them. From germline, CDR1 is MNHEY and CDR2 SVGEGT. CDR3 length: 14 residues. The CDR3 region is CASSPQLGTDTQYF. The CDR3 coding sequence is TGTGCCAGCAGCCCACAGTTGGGCACAGATACGCAGTATTTT.